This TCR beta chain was sequenced in a study of blood T cell repertoires in COVID-19. Background on the study: T cells, B-cell-depleted T cells, or PBMCs supplied cDNA or gDNA.

In its sample, this clone was seen many times. Repertoires were generated with immunoSEQ multiplex PCR, while TCRdb's copy carries only in-frame clones and drops some. The sample contains about 180,000 clones, about 80% of which appear only once. Germline V lookup: CDR1 LGHNA, CDR2 YNFKEQ. Trimming shortened V by 1 base and J by 4 bases, and 17 bases separated the two germline ends. The CDR3 totals 16 residues. The sequenced sample consisted of peripheral blood. The chain combines TRBV4-2 with TRBJ2-7, with D maybe TRBD1 (5 bases). The TCR comes from a man between 65 and 85 years old with active or convalescent COVID-19. The CDR3 nucleotides read TGTGCCAGCAGCCAAGCAGGGATGGGGCAGATATACGAGCAGTACTTC. This encodes CASSQAGMGQIYEQYF.